This T cell receptor beta chain was recorded in a study of T-cell memory formation after mild COVID-19. Study-wide results and caveats: Later expanders leaned toward CD4+, whereas clones contracting from day 15 to 85 were balanced CD4/CD8.

This clonotype was observed a handful of times. Its antigen is as yet unknown. Each CDR3 protein gets one entry after TCRdb re-called the 5' RACE reads with MiXCR. The sample has roughly 220,000 distinct CDR3 sequences, over 7.5% seen once. The material sequenced was PBMCs or a T cell subset sorted from them (not recorded which). The TCR was taken from a man in his late teens or twenties who had mild COVID-19 (a few samples of this study predate the infection). Cell type and time point are not known.

This CDR3 is CASRYSPNTEAFF. Here the CDR3 DNA reads TGTGCCAGCCGTTACAGCCCGAACACTGAAGCTTTCTTT. V gene TRBV2 combines with J gene TRBJ1-1; D not resolved. CDR3 length: 13 amino acids. V was shortened by 8 bases and J by 1 base, with 11 bases between the two germline ends. Germline CDR1 SNHLY, CDR2 FYNNEI.